The 17 T cell receptor beta chains presented below share a single source sample, sequenced in a study of a mutant IDH1 vaccine in newly diagnosed glioma. Time point in this sample: week 23, last vaccination. Alongside topical imiquimod, each dose of vaccine comprised 300 ug of mutant IDH1 20-mer peptide. Sequencing was performed with immunoSEQ multiplex PCR; in TCRdb, only in-frame clones are kept and a portion is missing. The data hold 60,000 to 100,000 clones, with approximately 89% observed a single time. These receptors' antigens are unknown. Source: PBMCs, taken from a glioma patient whose treatment included an IDH1 peptide vaccine. The receptors were sampled from a woman aged 50 to 60 with glioma.

This clone was recorded once. CDR3 amino acids: CASSAQGDVGQPQHF. CDR3 coding DNA: TGTGCCAGCAGCGCCCAAGGGGACGTAGGTCAGCCCCAGCATTTT. This chain connects TRBV7-9 to TRBJ1-5, with D tentatively TRBD1 (5 bases). V lost 5 bases to trimming and J lost 6 bases, with 17 bases between them. Germline values: CDR1 SEHNR, CDR2 FQNEAQ (reference sequence). The CDR3 sequence is 15 residues long.

The chain employs TRBV30 and TRBJ2-7, with TRBD2 as a possible D gene (7 bases). Germline values: CDR1 GTSNPN, CDR2 SVGIG (reference sequence). Trimming pared 1 base from V and 0 bases from J, leaving 10 bases between. The CDR3 is 14 residues long. In nucleotides, the CDR3 is TGTGCCTGGAGTGGGGGGGGCAGCTCCTACGAGCAGTACTTC. Translation: CAWSGGGSSYEQYF.

V is TRBV19 and J is TRBJ2-5, with 8 bases identical to TRBD1. The DNA end lines up better with TRBJ2-7; the J call may be wrong. The CDR3 is made up of 14 amino acids. The germline gives CDR1 LNHDA, CDR2 SQIVND (reference sequence). The CDR3 reads CASSMGQEHYEQYF. The CDR3 DNA reads TGTGCCAGTAGTATGGGACAGGAACACTACGAGCAGTACTTC.

This clone came up once. This chain uses TRBV28 with TRBJ2-1; 13 nucleotides align to TRBD2. The CDR3 runs 14 residues. J lost 7 bases, V lost 5 bases, and 2 bases had no gene match. Germline V gene data show CDR1 as MDHEN and CDR2 as SYDVKM. This CDR3 is CASSRTSGRNEQFF. The DNA of the CDR3 is TGTGCCAGCAGTAGGACTAGCGGGAGAAATGAGCAGTTCTTC.

The genes are TRBV30 and TRBJ2-7, with D perhaps matching TRBD2 (7 bases). Per germline, CDR1 GTSNPN and CDR2 SVGIG (reference sequence). The V end was cut by 0 bases, the J end by 3 bases, with 12 bases between. The CDR3 runs to 14 residues. The CDR3 region is CAWSVTGGGYEQYF. CDR3 bases: TGTGCCTGGAGTGTGACGGGGGGCGGCTACGAGCAGTACTTC.

The rearrangement links TRBV29-1 to TRBJ1-2, with D hard to call. Germline CDR1 reads SQVTM; CDR2 reads ANQGSEA. The CDR3 is 13 residues long. V lost 0 bases and J 0 bases, leaving 5 bases between the germline ends. The CDR3 here is CSVEDPTNYGYTF. Here the CDR3 DNA reads TGCAGCGTTGAAGATCCTACTAACTATGGCTACACCTTC.

This chain connects TRBV6-1 to TRBJ1-5; D not certain. This CDR3 is 12 amino acids long. Deletions cut 10 bases from V and 0 bases from J, with 7 bases between. CDR1 is MNHNS and CDR2 is SASEGT in the germline V gene. The CDR3 DNA reads TGTGCCACCACAAATAGCAATCAGCCCCAGCATTTT. Its protein is CATTNSNQPQHF.

This chain uses TRBV18 with TRBJ2-7, with 9 positions matching TRBD1. CDR3 length: 14 residues. Trimming took 3 bases from V and 2 from J; bases not matched to a gene: 2. Looked up from germline, CDR1 is KGHSH and CDR2 is LQKENI. This CDR3 is CASSPGQGPYEQYF. The CDR3 DNA reads as TGTGCCAGCTCACCGGGACAGGGTCCCTACGAGCAGTACTTC.

The V and J genes are TRBV14 and TRBJ1-4; 8 bases fit TRBD1. The CDR3 spans 15 residues. Trimming removed 4 bases from V and 7 bases from J; junction bases left unmatched: 8. Germline V gene sequence: CDR1 SGHDN, CDR2 FVKESK. The CDR3 DNA reads as TGTGCCAGCAGCCGTAGCAGGGGGCGCGGTGAAAAACTGTTTTTT. This sequence encodes CASSRSRGRGEKLFF.

This chain connects TRBV19 to TRBJ2-7; 7 positions agree with TRBD1. J was trimmed by 0 bases and V by 1 base; bases with no gene match: 3. This CDR3 spans 15 amino acids. Germline V gene data show CDR1 as LNHDA and CDR2 as SQIVND (reference sequence). The CDR3 DNA reads TGTGCCAGTAGTATAGCTGGACAGGCCTCCTACGAGCAGTACTTC. Its protein is CASSIAGQASYEQYF.

This rearrangement joins TRBV9 to TRBJ2-2; the match to TRBD1 covers 8 bases. The germline V gene has CDR1 SGDLS and CDR2 YYNGEE. CDR3 length: 16 amino acids. The V segment lost 0 bases and the J segment 7 bases; nucleotides outside the gene matches: 8. CDR3 region: CASSVDGTGSVGELFF. Here the CDR3 DNA reads TGTGCCAGCAGCGTAGATGGGACAGGTAGTGTCGGGGAGCTGTTTTTT.

The chain links TRBV27 to TRBJ1-1, with no clear D. The V end was cut by 3 bases, the J end by 0 bases, with 8 bases between. The CDR3 runs to 14 residues. CDR1 MNHEY and CDR2 SMNVEV come from the germline V gene (reference sequence). The DNA for the CDR3 is TGTGCCAGCAGTTTTTTAAGCATGAACACTGAAGCTTTCTTT. Translating gives CASSFLSMNTEAFF.

This clone was counted once. DNA for the CDR3: TGTGCCAGCAGTAGGGGCCGGTCCTACGAGCAGTACTTC. This gives the protein CASSRGRSYEQYF. The chain uses TRBV6-5 and TRBJ2-7; maybe TRBD1 (5 bases). The length of the CDR3 is 13 residues. Germline V CDR1 and CDR2: MNHEY, SVGAGI. With 5 bases removed from V and 1 base from J, the gap between germline ends came to 9 bases.

This clone occurred a few times. The rearrangement joins TRBV10-3 to TRBJ1-4; D gene unclear. V lost 4 bases to trimming and J lost 5 bases, with 14 bases between them. Germline V gene data show CDR1 as ENHRY and CDR2 as SYGVKD. There are 15 residues in the CDR3. This chain's CDR3 is CAISGGVGKNEKLFF. For the CDR3, the DNA is TGTGCCATCAGTGGTGGCGTGGGAAAGAATGAAAAACTGTTTTTT.

This chain connects TRBV5-4 to TRBJ1-2, with 8 bases lining up with TRBD1. CDR1 and CDR2 (germline): SGHNT, YYREEE (reference sequence). V shed 4 bases and J 0 bases; nucleotides not matched to a gene: 8. There are 16 residues in the CDR3. The CDR3 protein is CASSGPGQGSNYGYTF. The DNA of the CDR3 is TGTGCCAGCAGCGGCCCCGGACAGGGATCTAACTATGGCTACACCTTC. Full variable domain (remainder filled in from reference TRBV5-4 and TRBJ1-2): ETGVTQSPTHLIKTRGQQVTLRCSSQSGHNTVSWYQQALGQGPQFIFQYYREEENGRGNFPPRFSGLQFPNYSSELNVNALELDDSALYLCASSGPGQGSNYGYTFGSGTRLTVV.

V gene TRBV7-8 combines with J gene TRBJ2-2; possible D gene TRBD1, 5 bases. Germline V lookup: CDR1 SGHVS, CDR2 FQNEAQ. The CDR3 sequence is 13 residues long. Trimming stripped 5 bases from V and 3 bases from J, with 7 bases between. CDR3 amino acids: CASSLTDTGELFF. As DNA, the CDR3 is TGTGCCAGCAGCCTGACAGACACCGGGGAGCTGTTTTTT.

The chain joins TRBV27 to TRBJ1-5, with 8 bases that match TRBD1. This CDR3 spans 15 amino acids. CDR1 is MNHEY and CDR2 is SMNVEV in the germline V gene (reference sequence). Trimming cost V 5 bases and J 4 bases; bases outside gene matches: 7. CDR3 nucleotides: TGTGCCAGCAGTCCCGGACAGGGATGGAATCAGCCCCAGCATTTT. Protein product: CASSPGQGWNQPQHF.